This T cell receptor (beta chain) originates from a study of cytomegalovirus exposure and HLA in healthy donors. At the level of the study: Ancestry clustering placed around four fifths of over 300 genotyped donors in the Caucasian-associated cluster.

Despite likely unrecorded immune exposures, the donors were nominally healthy at the time of sampling. PCR used 60 Vbeta primers and 13 Jbeta primers. The assay was immunoSEQ multiplex PCR, and TCRdb's table has in-frame clones only and misses some. The data show 45,000 to 55,000 clones, and the top ten clones hold around 5.6%. As for this clone: The antigen remains unidentified.

Findings and caveats of the study: In a later analysis, TCR beta V- and J-gene trimming showed a link to a missense DCLRE1C variant. In a later analysis, HLA-C alleles had the fewest associated TCRs, DRB1 alleles the most.

V lost 3 bases to trimming and J lost 3 bases; unmatched junction nucleotides: 11. The CDR3 is 17 residues long. CDR1 is SGHTS, CDR2 YDEGEE, per germline. This TCR derives from a male donor in good health and CMV-seropositive. The J gene is TRBJ2-3, the V gene TRBV5-8; 9 bases agree with TRBD1. The sample taken for sequencing was PBMCs. CDR3 in amino acids: CASSSNTGTGWTDTQYF. CDR3 DNA sequence: TGTGCCAGCAGCTCGAACACCGGGACAGGGTGGACAGATACGCAGTATTTT.